This paragraph reports one TCR beta chain. The assay was immunoSEQ multiplex PCR, and TCRdb's table has in-frame clones only and misses some. This sample has some 180,000 clones, with 83% found just once. The data belong to a study of blood T cell repertoires in COVID-19. There are 16 residues in the CDR3. Losses at the gene ends were 5 bases for V and 6 bases for J; bases not matched to a gene: 13. In germline, CDR1 is SGHVS, CDR2 FQNEAQ. This rearrangement joins TRBV7-8 to TRBJ2-1, with 7 nucleotides matching TRBD2. The source of this sequence is a woman older than 75 with acute or convalescent COVID-19. The source material was peripheral blood. The CDR3 is CASSPVWSSGANEQFF. In DNA form, the CDR3 reads TGTGCCAGCAGCCCCGTATGGTCTAGCGGAGCCAATGAGCAGTTCTTC.